Listed below are T cell receptor beta chains from one sample, sequenced in a study of spatial heterogeneity in lung cancer. TCRdb reanalysed the 5' RACE reads using MiXCR and keeps one entry per CDR3 protein. The table records roughly 9,000 distinct CDR3 sequences, 5% to 6.5% of them present only once. The sequencing here drew on lung tumor tissue, taken at surgery. These receptors all stem from a male donor with early-stage non-small cell lung cancer. The CDR3 runs from the conserved cysteine through the conserved F or W. A D gene is named only where the DNA matches it firmly. Size tells how often a clone was seen (once, few, many) or the class of an expanded clone, and some rows leave it out.

v_gene: TRBV28; abundance: many; d_gene: TRBD1; j_gene: TRBJ2-3; CDR3aa: CASSTRGGPTDTQYF; CDR3nt: TGTGCCAGCAGTACCCGAGGGGGCCCCACAGATACGCAGTATTTT
v_gene: TRBV15; abundance: many; d_gene: .; j_gene: TRBJ1-5; CDR3aa: CATSRVNQPQHF; CDR3nt: TGTGCCACCAGCAGAGTTAATCAGCCCCAGCATTTT
v_gene: TRBV12-5; abundance: few; d_gene: TRBD2; j_gene: TRBJ2-3; CDR3aa: CASGLGLAGETDTQYF; CDR3nt: TGTGCTAGTGGTCTCGGACTAGCGGGGGAAACAGATACGCAGTATTTT
v_gene: TRBV9; abundance: medium-sized; d_gene: TRBD1; j_gene: TRBJ1-4; CDR3aa: CASSPRTGSVEKLFF; CDR3nt: TGTGCCAGCAGCCCCCGGACAGGGTCGGTTGAAAAACTGTTTTTT
v_gene: TRBV20-1; abundance: medium-sized; d_gene: .; j_gene: TRBJ1-4; CDR3aa: CSASPGQSNEKLFF; CDR3nt: TGCAGTGCTAGCCCCGGACAATCGAATGAAAAACTGTTTTTT
v_gene: TRBV12-5; abundance: few; d_gene: TRBD1; j_gene: TRBJ1-1; CDR3aa: CASGSTRTGANTEAFF; CDR3nt: TGTGCTAGTGGTTCAACCCGGACAGGGGCGAACACTGAAGCTTTCTTT
v_gene: TRBV20-1; abundance: many; d_gene: .; j_gene: TRBJ2-5; CDR3aa: CSAEGEEGETQYF; CDR3nt: TGCAGTGCAGAGGGGGAAGAGGGGGAGACCCAGTACTTC
v_gene: TRBV7-7; abundance: many; d_gene: .; j_gene: TRBJ2-1; CDR3aa: CASSSRPQDEQFF; CDR3nt: TGTGCTAGCAGCTCCCGGCCTCAGGATGAGCAGTTCTTC
v_gene: TRBV24-1; abundance: medium-sized; d_gene: .; j_gene: TRBJ2-7; CDR3aa: CATSGTHSYEQYF; CDR3nt: TGTGCCACCAGCGGGACACACTCCTACGAGCAGTACTTC
v_gene: TRBV23-1; abundance: .; d_gene: .; j_gene: TRBJ2-2; CDR3aa: CASSQKFTENTGELFF; CDR3nt: TGCGCCAGCAGTCAAAAATTCACAGAAAACACCGGGGAGCTGTTTTTT
v_gene: TRBV16; abundance: .; d_gene: .; j_gene: TRBJ1-5; CDR3aa: CASSQYEGSNQPQHF; CDR3nt: TGTGCCAGCAGCCAATATGAAGGGAGCAATCAGCCCCAGCATTTT
v_gene: TRBV7-6; abundance: many; d_gene: .; j_gene: TRBJ2-7; CDR3aa: CASSSPDQNGEQYF; CDR3nt: TGTGCCAGCAGCTCCCCGGACCAGAATGGCGAGCAGTACTTC
v_gene: TRBV7-2; abundance: many; d_gene: TRBD2; j_gene: TRBJ2-5; CDR3aa: CASSRRAERGGLETQYF; CDR3nt: TGTGCCAGCAGCAGAAGGGCGGAGCGGGGGGGCCTTGAGACCCAGTACTTC
v_gene: TRBV20-1; abundance: many; d_gene: TRBD1; j_gene: TRBJ1-5; CDR3aa: CSAWDRGTQPQHF; CDR3nt: TGCAGTGCTTGGGACAGGGGAACTCAGCCCCAGCATTTT
v_gene: TRBV28; abundance: medium-sized; d_gene: .; j_gene: TRBJ2-7; CDR3aa: CASKSPNSLYEQYF; CDR3nt: TGTGCCAGCAAGTCGCCGAATAGTCTCTACGAGCAGTACTTC
v_gene: TRBV20-1; abundance: few; d_gene: .; j_gene: TRBJ2-4; CDR3aa: CSARTGQTKNIQYF; CDR3nt: TGCAGTGCTAGGACCGGACAAACCAAAAACATTCAGTACTTC
v_gene: TRBV18; abundance: many; d_gene: .; j_gene: TRBJ2-3; CDR3aa: CASSPRRDTQYF; CDR3nt: TGTGCCAGCTCACCACGTCGAGATACGCAGTATTTT
v_gene: TRBV24-1; abundance: many; d_gene: .; j_gene: TRBJ2-2; CDR3aa: CATSGVLNTGELFF; CDR3nt: TGTGCCACCAGTGGAGTCCTGAACACCGGGGAGCTGTTTTTT
v_gene: TRBV30; abundance: .; d_gene: .; j_gene: TRBJ2-7; CDR3aa: CAWSGGSYEQYF; CDR3nt: TGTGCCTGGAGTGGCGGCTCCTACGAGCAGTACTTC
v_gene: TRBV10-3; abundance: .; d_gene: .; j_gene: TRBJ2-3; CDR3aa: CATQGRSTDTQYF; CDR3nt: TGTGCCACACAGGGGAGGAGCACAGATACGCAGTATTTT
v_gene: TRBV5-1; abundance: many; d_gene: .; j_gene: TRBJ2-2; CDR3aa: CASSRSVNSGELFF; CDR3nt: TGCGCCAGCAGCCGCTCAGTTAACAGCGGGGAGCTGTTTTTT
v_gene: TRBV2; abundance: few; d_gene: .; j_gene: TRBJ1-2; CDR3aa: CASKRVDYGYTF; CDR3nt: TGTGCCAGCAAGAGAGTTGACTATGGCTACACCTTC
v_gene: TRBV18; abundance: .; d_gene: TRBD1; j_gene: TRBJ2-7; CDR3aa: CASSPLVGDRVDEQYF; CDR3nt: TGTGCCAGCTCACCACTGGTAGGGGACAGGGTCGACGAGCAGTACTTC
v_gene: TRBV29-1; abundance: few; d_gene: TRBD2; j_gene: TRBJ2-7; CDR3aa: CSVGSGGTPYEQYF; CDR3nt: TGCAGCGTTGGGAGCGGGGGGACCCCCTACGAGCAGTACTTC
v_gene: TRBV7-2; abundance: few; d_gene: TRBD2; j_gene: TRBJ2-7; CDR3aa: CASSFTSGGAYEQYF; CDR3nt: TGTGCCAGCAGTTTTACGAGCGGGGGGGCCTACGAGCAGTACTTC
v_gene: TRBV7-2; abundance: many; d_gene: TRBD1; j_gene: TRBJ1-1; CDR3aa: CASSIVRGEDTEAFF; CDR3nt: TGTGCCAGCAGCATCGTCAGGGGGGAAGACACTGAAGCTTTCTTT
v_gene: TRBV5-1; abundance: many; d_gene: .; j_gene: TRBJ2-7; CDR3aa: CASSLAQGSYEQYF; CDR3nt: TGCGCCAGCAGCTTGGCACAGGGAAGCTACGAGCAGTACTTC
v_gene: TRBV19; abundance: few; d_gene: TRBD1; j_gene: TRBJ2-1; CDR3aa: CASRMGQGIDTGEQFF; CDR3nt: TGTGCCAGTAGGATGGGACAGGGGATCGATACTGGTGAGCAGTTCTTC
v_gene: TRBV29-1; abundance: many; d_gene: TRBD1; j_gene: TRBJ2-7; CDR3aa: CSVTTGPHEQYF; CDR3nt: TGCAGCGTGACGACAGGGCCCCACGAGCAGTACTTC
v_gene: TRBV28; abundance: few; d_gene: .; j_gene: TRBJ2-1; CDR3aa: CASIRDTLHYNEQFF; CDR3nt: TGTGCCAGCATCCGGGACACACTCCATTACAATGAGCAGTTCTTC
v_gene: TRBV20-1; abundance: few; d_gene: TRBD2; j_gene: TRBJ2-1; CDR3aa: CSARDRSGGGLGEQFF; CDR3nt: TGCAGTGCTAGAGACCGAAGCGGGGGGGGGTTAGGTGAGCAGTTCTTC
v_gene: TRBV3-1; abundance: .; d_gene: TRBD2; j_gene: TRBJ2-3; CDR3aa: CASSTSGGITDTQYF; CDR3nt: TGTGCCAGCAGCACTAGCGGGGGGATCACAGATACGCAGTATTTT
v_gene: TRBV5-1; abundance: medium-sized; d_gene: .; j_gene: TRBJ1-4; CDR3aa: CASSTGTNEKLFF; CDR3nt: TGCGCCAGCAGCACAGGGACTAATGAAAAACTGTTTTTT
v_gene: TRBV11-2; abundance: many; d_gene: .; j_gene: TRBJ1-6; CDR3aa: CASSMPGNSPLHF; CDR3nt: TGTGCCAGCAGCATGCCCGGGAATTCACCCCTCCACTTT
v_gene: TRBV11-2; abundance: many; d_gene: TRBD1; j_gene: TRBJ2-7; CDR3aa: CASSWGTAFSYEQYF; CDR3nt: TGTGCCAGCAGCTGGGGGACAGCTTTCTCCTACGAGCAGTACTTC
v_gene: TRBV28; abundance: many; d_gene: .; j_gene: TRBJ1-1; CDR3aa: CASRWGGNTEAFF; CDR3nt: TGTGCCAGCAGATGGGGGGGGAACACTGAAGCTTTCTTT
v_gene: TRBV6-2/TRBV6-3; abundance: many; d_gene: .; j_gene: TRBJ1-6; CDR3aa: CASNHREYNSPLHF; CDR3nt: TGTGCCAGCAATCACAGGGAGTATAATTCACCCCTCCACTTT
v_gene: TRBV4-3; abundance: many; d_gene: .; j_gene: TRBJ2-5; CDR3aa: CASSQNRGETQYF; CDR3nt: TGCGCCAGCAGCCAAAATCGGGGAGAGACCCAGTACTTC
v_gene: TRBV20-1; abundance: many; d_gene: .; j_gene: TRBJ2-1; CDR3aa: CSARDAGHLINNEQFF; CDR3nt: TGCAGTGCTAGAGATGCGGGGCACCTTATAAACAATGAGCAGTTCTTC
v_gene: TRBV11-2; abundance: many; d_gene: TRBD1; j_gene: TRBJ2-5; CDR3aa: CASSLGLRGGETQYF; CDR3nt: TGTGCCAGCAGCCTGGGCCTCCGAGGGGGCGAGACCCAGTACTTC
v_gene: TRBV19; abundance: few; d_gene: .; j_gene: TRBJ2-7; CDR3aa: CASSIRNRALSAEQYF; CDR3nt: TGTGCCAGTAGTATAAGGAATCGGGCCCTCTCCGCCGAGCAGTACTTC
v_gene: TRBV29-1; abundance: few; d_gene: TRBD2; j_gene: TRBJ2-1; CDR3aa: CSVVRGGDNEQFF; CDR3nt: TGCAGCGTTGTACGGGGGGGTGACAATGAGCAGTTCTTC
v_gene: TRBV3-1; abundance: medium-sized; d_gene: TRBD1; j_gene: TRBJ2-2; CDR3aa: CASSQDSWRDRGYETGELFF; CDR3nt: TGTGCCAGCAGCCAAGATTCATGGAGGGACAGGGGTTATGAAACCGGGGAGCTGTTTTTT
v_gene: TRBV5-1; abundance: medium-sized; d_gene: .; j_gene: TRBJ2-5; CDR3aa: CASSIQETQYF; CDR3nt: TGCGCCAGCAGCATCCAAGAGACCCAGTACTTC
v_gene: TRBV5-1; abundance: few; d_gene: .; j_gene: TRBJ1-1; CDR3aa: CASSLDTPMNTEAFF; CDR3nt: TGCGCCAGCAGCTTGGATACACCCATGAACACTGAAGCTTTCTTT
v_gene: TRBV7-2; abundance: .; d_gene: .; j_gene: TRBJ2-3; CDR3aa: CASSLARDSFGGTDTQYF; CDR3nt: TGTGCCAGCAGCTTAGCGCGGGACTCCTTTGGGGGCACAGATACGCAGTATTTT
v_gene: TRBV5-1; abundance: many; d_gene: .; j_gene: TRBJ2-5; CDR3aa: CASRRTEPVGTQYF; CDR3nt: TGCGCCAGCAGACGTACCGAGCCGGTAGGGACCCAGTACTTC
v_gene: TRBV28; abundance: medium-sized; d_gene: .; j_gene: TRBJ1-5; CDR3aa: CASSFRGRGQYSNQPQHF; CDR3nt: TGTGCCAGCAGTTTTAGGGGGAGGGGACAATATAGCAATCAGCCCCAGCATTTT
v_gene: TRBV27; abundance: many; d_gene: .; j_gene: TRBJ1-6; CDR3aa: CASSFGRGNSPLHF; CDR3nt: TGTGCCAGCAGTTTCGGTAGGGGGAACTCACCCCTCCACTTT